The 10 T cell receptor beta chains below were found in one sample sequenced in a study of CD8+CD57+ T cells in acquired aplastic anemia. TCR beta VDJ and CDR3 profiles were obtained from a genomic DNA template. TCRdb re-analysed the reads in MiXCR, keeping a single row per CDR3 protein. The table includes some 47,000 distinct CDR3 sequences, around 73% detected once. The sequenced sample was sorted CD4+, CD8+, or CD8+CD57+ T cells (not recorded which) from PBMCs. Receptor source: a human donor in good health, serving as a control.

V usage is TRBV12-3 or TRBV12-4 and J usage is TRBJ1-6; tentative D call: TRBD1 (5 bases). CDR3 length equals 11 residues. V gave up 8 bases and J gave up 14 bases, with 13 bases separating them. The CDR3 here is CASQGRGALHF. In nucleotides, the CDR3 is TGTGCCAGCCAGGGACGAGGGGCCCTCCACTTT.

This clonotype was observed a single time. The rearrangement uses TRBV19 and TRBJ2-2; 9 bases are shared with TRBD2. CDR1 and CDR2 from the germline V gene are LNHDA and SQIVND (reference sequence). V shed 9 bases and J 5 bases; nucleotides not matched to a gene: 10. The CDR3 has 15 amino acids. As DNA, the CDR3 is TGTGCCAGCAGGAATAGCGGGAGCTTTACCGGGGAGCTGTTTTTT. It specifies CASRNSGSFTGELFF.

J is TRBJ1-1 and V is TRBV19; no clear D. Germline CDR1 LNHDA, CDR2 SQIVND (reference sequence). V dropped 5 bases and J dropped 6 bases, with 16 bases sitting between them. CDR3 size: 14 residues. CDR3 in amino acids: CASSHRGEGAEAFF. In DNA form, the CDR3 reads TGTGCCAGTAGTCACCGTGGGGAAGGTGCTGAAGCTTTCTTT.

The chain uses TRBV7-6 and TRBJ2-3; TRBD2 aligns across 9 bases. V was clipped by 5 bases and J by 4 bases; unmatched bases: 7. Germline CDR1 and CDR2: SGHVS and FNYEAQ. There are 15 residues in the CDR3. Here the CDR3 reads CASSPGLALADTQYF. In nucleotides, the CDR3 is TGTGCCAGCAGCCCGGGACTAGCTTTGGCAGATACGCAGTATTTT.

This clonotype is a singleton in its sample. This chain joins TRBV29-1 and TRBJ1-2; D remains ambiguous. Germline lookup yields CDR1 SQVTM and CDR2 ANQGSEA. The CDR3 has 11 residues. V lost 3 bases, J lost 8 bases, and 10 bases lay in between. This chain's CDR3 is CSVDVGSGYTF. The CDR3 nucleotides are TGCAGCGTTGATGTAGGCTCCGGCTACACCTTC.

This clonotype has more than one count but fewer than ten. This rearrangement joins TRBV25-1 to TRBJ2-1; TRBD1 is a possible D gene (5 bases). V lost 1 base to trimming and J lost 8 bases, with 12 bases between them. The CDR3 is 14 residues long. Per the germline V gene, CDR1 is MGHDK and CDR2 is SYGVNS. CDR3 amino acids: CASSESWTQHEQFF. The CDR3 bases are TGTGCCAGCAGTGAATCGTGGACACAACATGAGCAGTTCTTC.

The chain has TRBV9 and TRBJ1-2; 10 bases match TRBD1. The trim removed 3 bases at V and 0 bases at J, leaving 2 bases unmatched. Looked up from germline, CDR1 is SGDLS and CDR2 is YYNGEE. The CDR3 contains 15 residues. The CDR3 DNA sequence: TGTGCCAGCAGCGCCGGGACAGGGGCTAACTATGGCTACACCTTC. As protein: CASSAGTGANYGYTF.

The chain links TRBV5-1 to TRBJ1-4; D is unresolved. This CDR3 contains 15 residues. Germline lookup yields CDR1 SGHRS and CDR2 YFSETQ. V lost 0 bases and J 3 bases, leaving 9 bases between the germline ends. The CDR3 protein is CASSLDGRPNEKLFF. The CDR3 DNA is TGCGCCAGCAGCTTGGATGGTAGGCCTAATGAAAAACTGTTTTTT.

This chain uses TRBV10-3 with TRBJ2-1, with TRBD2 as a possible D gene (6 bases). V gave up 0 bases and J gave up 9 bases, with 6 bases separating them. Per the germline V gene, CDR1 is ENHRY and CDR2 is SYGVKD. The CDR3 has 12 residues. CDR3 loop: CAISESSGEQFF. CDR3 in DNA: TGTGCCATCAGTGAGTCTAGCGGTGAGCAGTTCTTC.

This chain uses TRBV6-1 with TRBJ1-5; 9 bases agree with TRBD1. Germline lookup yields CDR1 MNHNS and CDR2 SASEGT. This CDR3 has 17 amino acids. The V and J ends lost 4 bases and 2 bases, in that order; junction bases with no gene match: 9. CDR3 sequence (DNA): TGTGCCAGCAGTGGAGGGACAGGGAATTTCGGCAATCAGCCCCAGCATTTT. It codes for CASSGGTGNFGNQPQHF.